Shown below are 5 T cell receptor beta chains from a single sample sequenced in a study of T-cell reconstitution after alpha-beta-depleted transplantation in children. Unique molecular identifiers were built into the TCRbeta library. Using its own MiXCR run on the PCR reads, TCRdb lists one record per CDR3 protein. The top ten hold 3% to 4.5% of the sample, which has some 400,000 distinct CDR3 sequences, around 21% seen once. Specimen: PBMCs from the stem cell graft donor, collected from the stem cell graft. The receptors stem from a human donor who donated a stem cell graft to a child with acute myeloid leukemia.

This sequence joins TRBV6-1 and TRBJ2-4, with a weak D call TRBD2 (6 bases). The V and J ends lost 7 bases and 9 bases respectively, with 16 bases between them. The CDR3 has 13 amino acids. Germline V gives CDR1 MNHNS, CDR2 SASEGT. Here the CDR3 reads CASKRVAAAIQYF. DNA for the CDR3: TGTGCCAGCAAGAGGGTAGCGGCGGCCATTCAGTACTTC.

CDR3 in DNA: TGTGCCAGCAGCTCAGGACTAGCGGGAGGCTATGAGCAGTTCTTC. Translated: CASSSGLAGGYEQFF. V and J are TRBV7-2 and TRBJ2-1; 14 bases are shared with TRBD2. The length of the CDR3 is 15 residues. Germline values: CDR1 SGHTA, CDR2 FQGNSA. V lost 4 bases, J lost 8 bases, and 4 bases stayed unmatched.

The sample holds a few counts of this clonotype. This chain connects TRBV20-1 to TRBJ2-5; a weak D match, TRBD1 (5 bases). Per the germline V gene, CDR1 is DFQATT and CDR2 is SNEGSKA (reference sequence). The CDR3 length is 11 residues. V was shortened by 5 bases and J by 2 bases, with 6 bases between the two germline ends. The CDR3, as DNA: TGCAGTGCTGCAGGGCAAGAGACCCAGTACTTC. The encoded protein is CSAAGQETQYF.

This clonotype was picked up many times. The V and J genes are TRBV10-2 and TRBJ2-7; D is ambiguous. Trimming pared 10 bases from V and 3 bases from J, leaving 7 bases between. The CDR3 length is 10 residues. Germline loops: CDR1 WSHSY, CDR2 SAAADI. The CDR3 nucleotides read TGCGCCACCGGACGCTACGAGCAGTACTTC. This codes for CATGRYEQYF.

This clonotype was counted a few times. The chain employs TRBV5-6 and TRBJ2-1; 12 nucleotides line up with TRBD1. V shed 1 base and J 8 bases; nucleotides not matched to a gene: 10. Germline lookup yields CDR1 SGHDT and CDR2 YYEEEE. The CDR3 has 17 amino acids. The CDR3 coding sequence is TGTGCCAGCAGCTTGCCCCCCGGGACAGGGGGCGAAGATGAGCAGTTCTTC. Translating gives CASSLPPGTGGEDEQFF.